This entry lists 18 T cell receptor beta chains sequenced from one sample in a study of cytomegalovirus exposure and HLA in healthy donors. A multiplex PCR was run with 60 Vbeta primers and 13 Jbeta primers. Produced via immunoSEQ multiplex PCR; TCRdb's table is partial and in-frame only. The profile shows around 84,000 clones, more than 60% of them singletons. The specimen sequenced was PBMCs. The receptor set was obtained from a human donor in good health.

The chain employs TRBV2 and TRBJ2-1, with a possible D match to TRBD2 (6 bases). Trimming shortened V by 3 bases and J by 8 bases, and 20 bases separated the two germline ends. The CDR3 runs to 16 residues. Germline V gene lookup returns CDR1 SNHLY and CDR2 FYNNEI. The CDR3 reads CASSDLSGPIADEQFF. CDR3 nucleotides: TGTGCCAGCAGTGATTTAAGCGGCCCTATAGCGGATGAGCAGTTCTTC.

The rearrangement uses TRBV7-6 and TRBJ2-7; 8 bases are a match to TRBD1. V lost 1 base and J lost 3; bases outside the gene matches: 5. This CDR3 is built from 15 residues. In germline, CDR1 is SGHVS, CDR2 FNYEAQ. DNA of the CDR3: TGTGCCAGCAGCTTAGATCTCGGACAGGGCTACGAGCAGTACTTC. This sequence encodes CASSLDLGQGYEQYF.

Here the CDR3 DNA reads TGCAGCGTTGCTAGCGGGACCTACAATGAGCAGTTCTTC. Translation: CSVASGTYNEQFF. This chain links TRBV29-1 with TRBJ2-1; 9 bases fit TRBD2. Germline assignment: CDR1 SQVTM and CDR2 ANQGSEA. V was pared by 4 bases and J by 2 bases, with 0 bases of the junction left unmatched. This CDR3 has 13 amino acids.

The V call is TRBV5-1, the J call TRBJ2-5; D might be TRBD1 (5 bases). Trimming left V 4 bases short and J 0 bases short, with 10 bases between. The CDR3 has 14 residues. Germline-derived CDR1 and CDR2 are SGHRS and YFSETQ. CDR3 sequence (DNA): TGCGCCAGCAGCAGGGGCCTCTACCAAGAGACCCAGTACTTC. This sequence encodes CASSRGLYQETQYF. Drawing the rest from reference TRBV5-1 and TRBJ2-5, the complete variable domain is KAGVTQTPRYLIKTRGQQVTLSCSPISGHRSVSWYQQTPGQGLQFLFEYFSETQRNKGNFPGRFSGRQFSNSRSEMNVSTLELGDSALYLCASSRGLYQETQYFGPGTRLLVL.

The chain carries TRBV19 and TRBJ1-1; TRBD1 agrees at 8 bases. The germline gives CDR1 LNHDA, CDR2 SQIVND (reference sequence). CDR3 size: 13 residues. The ends lost 3 bases at V and 3 bases at J; junction bases unmatched: 0. CDR3 sequence (DNA): TGTGCCAGTAGTATGACAGGGGACACTGAAGCTTTCTTT. Amino acids: CASSMTGDTEAFF.

The chain has TRBV11-2 and TRBJ2-2; maybe TRBD1 (6 bases). The length of the CDR3 is 15 residues. V lost 5 bases, J lost 1 base, and 11 bases lay in between. Germline CDR1 and CDR2: SGHAT and FQNNGV. The DNA for the CDR3 is TGTGCCAGCAGCCACCCGACAGGGAACACCGGGGAGCTGTTTTTT. It codes for CASSHPTGNTGELFF.

The V and J genes are TRBV11-3 and TRBJ2-1; weak D call: TRBD2 (6 bases). The CDR3 totals 13 residues. Trimming stripped 5 bases from V and 7 bases from J, with 12 bases between. Germline-derived CDR1 and CDR2 are SGHNT and YENEEA. The CDR3 DNA reads as TGTGCCAGCAGCAACGCGGGGAGAAATGAGCAGTTCTTC. Translating gives CASSNAGRNEQFF.

This clone appeared once. The chain combines TRBV7-9 with TRBJ2-3, with D maybe TRBD2 (7 bases). V was pared by 9 bases and J by 0 bases, with 25 bases between. Germline assignment: CDR1 SEHNR and CDR2 FQNEAQ (reference sequence). The CDR3 is made up of 18 amino acids. CDR3 sequence: CASRRGAGAGLSTDTQYF. CDR3 bases: TGTGCCAGTCGTCGGGGGGCGGGGGCCGGCTTGAGCACAGATACGCAGTATTTT.

The chain combines TRBV5-8 with TRBJ1-1; D is unresolved. CDR3 length: 14 amino acids. Trimming took off 0 bases at V and 3 bases at J, with 9 bases between the two ends. The V gene's germline CDR1 is SGHTS and CDR2 YDEGEE. The CDR3 protein is CASSLDRAHTEAFF. The CDR3, as DNA: TGTGCCAGCAGCTTGGACCGAGCCCACACTGAAGCTTTCTTT.

The chain is built from TRBV19 and TRBJ2-1, with 9 bases that match TRBD2. V lost 2 bases, J lost 3 bases, and 5 bases stayed unmatched. Germline V gene data show CDR1 as LNHDA and CDR2 as SQIVND (reference sequence). The CDR3 loop spans 16 amino acids. The CDR3 DNA reads TGTGCCAGTAGTATAATGGCGGGGGGGCTCTACAATGAGCAGTTCTTC. This codes for CASSIMAGGLYNEQFF.

The chain couples TRBV6-7 to TRBJ1-5; D is perhaps TRBD1 (6 bases). TRBV6-7 is filed as an ORF, its function uncertain. Trimming pared 8 bases from V and 2 bases from J, leaving 16 bases between. The CDR3 extends over 15 amino acids. CDR3 DNA: TGTGCCAGCTCCTTAGGGGGGGTCGGCAATCAGCCCCAGCATTTT. Translating it yields CASSLGGVGNQPQHF.

This chain links TRBV6-6 with TRBJ2-5, with D perhaps TRBD1 (6 bases). Near its end, the DNA agrees better with TRBJ2-7, so the J call may be wrong. Germline V CDR1 and CDR2: MNHNY, SVGAGI (reference sequence). This CDR3 spans 13 amino acids. CDR3 sequence (DNA): TGTGCCAGCAGTTACACAGGGCAAAGCGAGCAGTACTTC. This encodes CASSYTGQSEQYF.

The V call is TRBV7-2, the J call TRBJ2-1, with D uncertain. Between the trimmed V and J ends, which lost 2 bases and 7 bases, there was a span of 9 bases. Germline lookup yields CDR1 SGHTA and CDR2 FQGNSA. The CDR3 consists of 13 residues. This CDR3 is CASSLLLENEQFF. In DNA form, the CDR3 reads TGTGCCAGCAGCTTACTCCTTGAGAATGAGCAGTTCTTC.

The rearrangement uses TRBV19 and TRBJ2-5, with D hard to call. CDR3 length equals 12 residues. The germline CDR1 and CDR2 sequences are LNHDA and SQIVND (reference sequence). V was pared by 2 bases and J by 3 bases, with 4 bases between. CDR3 nucleotides: TGTGCCAGTAGTATATTCGAAGAGACCCAGTACTTC. This encodes CASSIFEETQYF.

The chain couples TRBV19 to TRBJ2-2; D is perhaps TRBD2 (6 bases). The V and J ends lost 3 bases and 2 bases respectively, with 10 bases between them. The germline V gene has CDR1 LNHDA and CDR2 SQIVND (reference sequence). This CDR3 has 15 residues. In nucleotides, the CDR3 is TGTGCCAGTAGTATGTTGGAGGGCAACACCGGGGAGCTGTTTTTT. This gives the protein CASSMLEGNTGELFF.

This clone was picked up one time. The chain carries TRBV7-2 and TRBJ2-1; possible D gene TRBD1, 6 bases. Germline V lookup: CDR1 SGHTA, CDR2 FQGNSA. The CDR3 runs to 15 residues. V lost 7 bases, J lost 4 bases, and 17 bases lay in between. The chain's CDR3 is CASTTGGGQYNEQFF. The CDR3 nucleotides are TGTGCCAGCACCACGGGTGGGGGCCAATACAATGAGCAGTTCTTC.

This chain joins TRBV7-8 and TRBJ1-2; 7 bases are a match to TRBD1. Germline lookup yields CDR1 SGHVS and CDR2 FQNEAQ. The trim removed 6 bases at V and 5 bases at J, leaving 12 bases unmatched. The CDR3 extends over 15 amino acids. The CDR3 protein is CASRSGPGQVYGYTF. CDR3 DNA sequence: TGTGCCAGCAGATCCGGGCCCGGACAGGTTTATGGCTACACCTTC. The whole variable domain, filled in from reference TRBV7-8 and TRBJ1-2, reads GAGVSQSPRYKVAKRGQDVALRCDPISGHVSLFWYQQALGQGPEFLTYFQNEAQLDKSGLPSDRFFAERPEGSVSTLKIQRTQQEDSAVYLCASRSGPGQVYGYTFGSGTRLTVV.

The V gene is TRBV19, the J gene TRBJ2-2, with D possibly TRBD2 on 7 matching bases. CDR1 and CDR2 (germline): LNHDA, SQIVND (reference sequence). The ends were cut back, 3 bases at V and 4 bases at J, with 18 bases in the middle. The CDR3 length is 17 residues. The CDR3, as DNA: TGTGCCAGTAGTATCTGGTTGGGGGGGGGCAGCACCGGGGAGCTGTTTTTT. It yields the protein CASSIWLGGGSTGELFF.